This T cell receptor beta chain was profiled in a study of cytomegalovirus exposure and HLA in healthy donors. The PCR was carried out with 60 Vbeta primers and 13 Jbeta primers. Profiling relied on immunoSEQ multiplex PCR, and the TCRdb table lists in-frame clones only, not all of them. The sample consists of tens of thousands of clones, over 75% of them appearing once. As for this clone: Its antigen is as yet unknown.

Study observations and caveats: One variant, a missense change in DCLRE1C, was linked in a later analysis to TCR beta V- and J-gene trimming. The study listed under 200 cytomegalovirus-associated TCR beta chains.

The CDR3 is 11 amino acids. The V gene's germline CDR1 is SQVTM and CDR2 ANQGSEA. The V end lost 6 bases, the J end lost 8 bases, and 13 bases lay between the germline ends. The specimen sequenced was PBMCs. The source is a girl aged 2-9 years in good health and CMV-seropositive. The rearrangement links TRBV29-1 to TRBJ1-2; weak D call: TRBD1 (6 bases). The CDR3 DNA reads as TGCAGCGTGCAGGGGCAAGTAGGCTACACCTTC. Translated: CSVQGQVGYTF.